This T cell receptor beta chain was captured in a study of blood T cell repertoires in COVID-19. Across the study: COVID-19 samples from acute and convalescent phases originated in the United States, Italy and Spain.

Authors' data handling: Reference gene primer amplification in the assay estimated nucleated cell counts. Sequencing used immunoSEQ multiplex PCR; TCRdb keeps in-frame clones, though not all of them. The DNA was the basis for D and trimming; V, J and clone size are from that table. The sample has about 340,000 clones, 87% seen once; the top ten hold more than 5%. Seattle participants joined during active infection and were tracked over time. CDR1 KGHSH and CDR2 LQKENI come from the germline V gene. V dropped 5 bases and J dropped 9; count of bases not matched to a gene: 12. This CDR3 has 14 amino acids.

Material for sequencing was peripheral blood. The chain couples TRBV18 to TRBJ1-1; 7 nucleotides match TRBD1. This clonotype was obtained from a woman between 45 and 60 years old with COVID-19, enrolled during active disease. CDR3 sequence (DNA): TGTGCCAGCTCAGCCACAGGGGTTCAGGTTCAAGCTTTCTTT. This translates into CASSATGVQVQAFF.